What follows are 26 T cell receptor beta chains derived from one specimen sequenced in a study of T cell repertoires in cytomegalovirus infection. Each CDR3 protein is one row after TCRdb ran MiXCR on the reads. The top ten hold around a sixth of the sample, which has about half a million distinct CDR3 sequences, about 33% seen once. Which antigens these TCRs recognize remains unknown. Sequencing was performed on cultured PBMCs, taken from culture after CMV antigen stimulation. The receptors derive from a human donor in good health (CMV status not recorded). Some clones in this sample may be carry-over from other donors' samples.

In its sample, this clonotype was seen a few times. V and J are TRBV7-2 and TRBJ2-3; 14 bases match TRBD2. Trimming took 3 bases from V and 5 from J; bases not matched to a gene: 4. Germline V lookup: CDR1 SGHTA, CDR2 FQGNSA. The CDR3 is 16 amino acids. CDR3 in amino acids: CASSLGLAGVGDTQYF. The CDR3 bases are TGTGCCAGCAGCTTGGGACTAGCGGGAGTGGGAGATACGCAGTATTTT.

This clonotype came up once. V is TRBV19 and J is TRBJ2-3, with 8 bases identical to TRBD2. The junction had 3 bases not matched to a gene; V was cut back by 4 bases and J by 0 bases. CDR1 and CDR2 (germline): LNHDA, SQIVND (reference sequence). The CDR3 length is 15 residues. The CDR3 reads CASSKTSGSTDTQYF. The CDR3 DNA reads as TGTGCCAGTAGTAAAACTAGCGGTAGCACAGATACGCAGTATTTT.

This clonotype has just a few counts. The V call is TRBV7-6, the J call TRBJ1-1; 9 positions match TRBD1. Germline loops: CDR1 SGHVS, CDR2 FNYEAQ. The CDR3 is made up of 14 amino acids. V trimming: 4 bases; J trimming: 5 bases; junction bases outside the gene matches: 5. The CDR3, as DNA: TGTGCCAGCAGCTCGTGGACAGGGGAAACTGAAGCTTTCTTT. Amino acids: CASSSWTGETEAFF.

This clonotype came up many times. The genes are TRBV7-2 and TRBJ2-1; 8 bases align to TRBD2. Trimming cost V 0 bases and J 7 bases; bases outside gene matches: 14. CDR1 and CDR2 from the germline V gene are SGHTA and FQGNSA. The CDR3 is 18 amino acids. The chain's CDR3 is CASSLAIIAGTRRNEQFF. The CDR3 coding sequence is TGTGCCAGCAGCTTAGCGATAATAGCGGGAACCCGTCGAAATGAGCAGTTCTTC.

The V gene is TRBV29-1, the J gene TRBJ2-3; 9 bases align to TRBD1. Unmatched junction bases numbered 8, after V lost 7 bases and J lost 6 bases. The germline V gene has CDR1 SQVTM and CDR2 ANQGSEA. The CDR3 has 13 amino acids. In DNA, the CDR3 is TGCAGCGCCCCGGGACAGGGTCCCGATACGCAGTATTTT. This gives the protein CSAPGQGPDTQYF.

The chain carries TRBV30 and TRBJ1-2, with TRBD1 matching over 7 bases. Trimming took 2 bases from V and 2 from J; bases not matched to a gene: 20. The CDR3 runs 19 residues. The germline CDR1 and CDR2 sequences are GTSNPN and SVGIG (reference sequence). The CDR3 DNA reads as TGTGCCTGGAGTAGTAAGGGGCAGGGGGGTCGTAACTGGAACTATGGCTACACCTTC. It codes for CAWSSKGQGGRNWNYGYTF.

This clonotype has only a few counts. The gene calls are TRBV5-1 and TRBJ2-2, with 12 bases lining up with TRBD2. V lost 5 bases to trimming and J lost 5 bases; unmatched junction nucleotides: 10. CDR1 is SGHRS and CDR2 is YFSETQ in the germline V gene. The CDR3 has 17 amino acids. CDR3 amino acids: CASSRRLAGAPTGELFF. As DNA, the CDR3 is TGCGCCAGCAGTCGCAGACTAGCGGGAGCACCAACCGGGGAGCTGTTTTTT.

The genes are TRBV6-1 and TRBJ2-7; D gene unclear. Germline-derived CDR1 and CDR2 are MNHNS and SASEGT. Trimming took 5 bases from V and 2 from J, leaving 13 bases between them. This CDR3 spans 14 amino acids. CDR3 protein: CASSPDGRAYEQYF. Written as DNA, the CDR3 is TGTGCCAGCAGTCCCGACGGAAGGGCCTACGAGCAGTACTTC.

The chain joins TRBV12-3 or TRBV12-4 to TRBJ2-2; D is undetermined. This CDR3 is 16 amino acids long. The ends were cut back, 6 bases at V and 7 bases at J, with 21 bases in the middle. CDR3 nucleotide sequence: TGTGCCAGCAGCCCACAACTTTTAGGGTCGAACGGGGAGCTGTTTTTT. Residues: CASSPQLLGSNGELFF.

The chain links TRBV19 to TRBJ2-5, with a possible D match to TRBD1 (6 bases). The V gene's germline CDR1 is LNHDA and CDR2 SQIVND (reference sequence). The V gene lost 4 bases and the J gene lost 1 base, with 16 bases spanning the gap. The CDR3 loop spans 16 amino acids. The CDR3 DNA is TGTGCCAGTAGTACCACCCCGGACAGAGCCCAAGAGACCCAGTACTTC. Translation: CASSTTPDRAQETQYF.

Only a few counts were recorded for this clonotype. The CDR3 region is CSARDYSYGYTF. The CDR3 DNA sequence: TGCAGTGCTAGAGATTACAGCTATGGCTACACCTTC. V gene TRBV20-1 combines with J gene TRBJ1-2; D uncertain. This CDR3 has 12 amino acids. Germline V gene sequence: CDR1 DFQATT, CDR2 SNEGSKA (reference sequence). The V gene lost 0 bases and the J gene lost 4 bases, with 6 bases spanning the gap.

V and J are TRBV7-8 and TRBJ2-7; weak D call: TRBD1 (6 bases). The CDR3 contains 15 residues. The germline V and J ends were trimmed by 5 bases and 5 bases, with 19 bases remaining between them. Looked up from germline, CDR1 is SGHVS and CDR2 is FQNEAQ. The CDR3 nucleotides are TGTGCCAGCAGCCCCCCGACAGGTCGGCAGCACGAGCAGTACTTC. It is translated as CASSPPTGRQHEQYF.

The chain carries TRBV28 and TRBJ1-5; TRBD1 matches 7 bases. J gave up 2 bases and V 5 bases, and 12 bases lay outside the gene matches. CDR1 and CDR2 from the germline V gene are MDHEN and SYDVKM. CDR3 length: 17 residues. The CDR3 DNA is TGTGCCAGCAGTCCACGTCGACAGGGCATCGGCAATCAGCCCCAGCATTTT. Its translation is CASSPRRQGIGNQPQHF. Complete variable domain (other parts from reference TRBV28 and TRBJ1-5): DVKVTQSSRYLVKRTGEKVFLECVQDMDHENMFWYRQDPGLGLRLIYFSYDVKMKEKGDIPEGYSVSREKKERFSLILESASTNQTSMYLCASSPRRQGIGNQPQHFGDGTRLSIL.

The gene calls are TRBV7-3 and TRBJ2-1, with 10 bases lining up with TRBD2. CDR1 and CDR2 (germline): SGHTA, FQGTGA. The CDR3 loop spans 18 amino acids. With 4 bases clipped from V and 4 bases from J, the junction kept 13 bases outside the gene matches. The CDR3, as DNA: TGTGCCAGCAGCTCGCCGCGCAAGCGGGAGGGCCCTTACAATGAGCAGTTCTTC. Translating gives CASSSPRKREGPYNEQFF.

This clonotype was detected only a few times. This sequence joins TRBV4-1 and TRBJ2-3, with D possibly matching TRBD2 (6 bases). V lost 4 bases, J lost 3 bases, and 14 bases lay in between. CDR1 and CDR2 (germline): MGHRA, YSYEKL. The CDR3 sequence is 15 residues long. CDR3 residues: CASSLRESGTDTQYF. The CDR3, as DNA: TGCGCCAGCAGCCTTCGGGAGTCCGGAACAGATACGCAGTATTTT.

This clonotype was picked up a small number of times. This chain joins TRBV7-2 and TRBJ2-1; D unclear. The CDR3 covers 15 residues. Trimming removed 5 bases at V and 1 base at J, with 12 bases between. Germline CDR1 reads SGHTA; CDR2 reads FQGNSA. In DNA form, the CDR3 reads TGTGCCAGCAGCACCCCCCCGCAGTCCTACAATGAGCAGTTCTTC. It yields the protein CASSTPPQSYNEQFF.

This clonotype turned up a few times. Written as DNA, the CDR3 is TGTGCCAGCGACGATGTCCTAGCCCGGGACGGCTATGGCTACACCTTC. This translates into CASDDVLARDGYGYTF. This chain joins TRBV6-2 or TRBV6-3 and TRBJ1-2; TRBD1 might be the D (5 bases). The germline V and J ends were trimmed by 8 bases and 4 bases, with 23 bases remaining between them. Germline CDR1 reads MNHEY; CDR2 reads SVGEGT. CDR3 length: 16 residues.

The CDR3 loop is CASSLGPEREEFF. CDR3 in DNA: TGTGCCAGCAGCTTGGGACCGGAGCGGGAAGAGTTCTTC. The chain has TRBV7-2 and TRBJ2-1, with 7 bases that match TRBD2. V lost 3 bases to trimming and J lost 14 bases; unmatched junction nucleotides: 10. This CDR3 contains 13 residues. Germline V gene data show CDR1 as SGHTA and CDR2 as FQGNSA.

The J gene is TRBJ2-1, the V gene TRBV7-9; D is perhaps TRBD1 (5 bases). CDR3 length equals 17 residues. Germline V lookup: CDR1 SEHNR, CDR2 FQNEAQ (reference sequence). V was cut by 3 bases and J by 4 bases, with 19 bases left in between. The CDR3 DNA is TGTGCCAGCAGCTTGGCAGGGATGATGGGCCCATACAATGAGCAGTTCTTC. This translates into CASSLAGMMGPYNEQFF. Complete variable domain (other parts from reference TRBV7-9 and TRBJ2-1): DTGVSQNPRHKITKRGQNVTFRCDPISEHNRLYWYRQTLGQGPEFLTYFQNEAQLEKSRLLSDRFSAERPKGSFSTLEIQRTEQGDSAMYLCASSLAGMMGPYNEQFFGPGTRLTVL.

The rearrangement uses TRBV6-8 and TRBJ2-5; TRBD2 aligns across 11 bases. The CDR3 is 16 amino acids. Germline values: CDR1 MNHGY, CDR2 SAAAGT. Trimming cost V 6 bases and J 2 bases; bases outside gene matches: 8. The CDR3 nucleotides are TGTGCCAGCAGCCGTGGACTAGCGGGTAAACAAGAGACCCAGTACTTC. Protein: CASSRGLAGKQETQYF.

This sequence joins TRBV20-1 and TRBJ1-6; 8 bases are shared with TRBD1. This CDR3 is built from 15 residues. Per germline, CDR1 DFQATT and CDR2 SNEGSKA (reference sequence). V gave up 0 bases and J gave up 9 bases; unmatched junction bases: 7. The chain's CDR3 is CSARETGARGSPLHF. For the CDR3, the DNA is TGCAGTGCTAGAGAGACAGGGGCGCGAGGTTCACCCCTCCACTTT.

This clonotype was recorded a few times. CDR3 amino acids: CASQKRGGLLVSYNEQFF. CDR3 in DNA: TGTGCCAGCCAGAAGCGGGGTGGGCTGTTGGTGTCCTACAATGAGCAGTTCTTC. This rearrangement joins TRBV25-1 to TRBJ2-1, with 7 bases that match TRBD2. Germline CDR1 MGHDK, CDR2 SYGVNS. This CDR3 is 18 amino acids long. J was trimmed by 1 base and V by 8 bases; bases with no gene match: 17.

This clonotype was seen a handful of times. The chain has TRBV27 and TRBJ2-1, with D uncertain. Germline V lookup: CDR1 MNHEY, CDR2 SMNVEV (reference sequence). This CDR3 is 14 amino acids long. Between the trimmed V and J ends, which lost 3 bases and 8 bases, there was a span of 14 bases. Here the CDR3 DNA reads TGTGCCAGCAGTTTTCCAGGTTTAAATCATGAGCAGTTCTTC. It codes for CASSFPGLNHEQFF.

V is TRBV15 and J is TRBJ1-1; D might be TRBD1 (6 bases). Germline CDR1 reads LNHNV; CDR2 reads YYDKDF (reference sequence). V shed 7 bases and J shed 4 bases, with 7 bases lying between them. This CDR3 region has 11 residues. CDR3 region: CATTGATEAFF. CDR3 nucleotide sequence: TGTGCCACCACAGGGGCCACTGAAGCTTTCTTT.

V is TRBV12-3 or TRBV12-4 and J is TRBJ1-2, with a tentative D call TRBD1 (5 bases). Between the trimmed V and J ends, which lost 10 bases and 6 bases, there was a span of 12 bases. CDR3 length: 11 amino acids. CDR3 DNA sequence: TGTGCCACCCCCCGGGGGAATGGCTACACCTTC. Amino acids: CATPRGNGYTF.

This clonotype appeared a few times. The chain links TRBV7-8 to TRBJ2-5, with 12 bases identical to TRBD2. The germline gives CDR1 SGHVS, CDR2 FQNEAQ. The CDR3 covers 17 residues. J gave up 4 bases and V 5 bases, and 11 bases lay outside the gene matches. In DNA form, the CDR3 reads TGTGCCAGCAGCCCCCAGACTAGCGGGAGACCGGGAGAGACCCAGTACTTC. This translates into CASSPQTSGRPGETQYF.